The clone carrying this T cell receptor beta chain was counted at least ten times. Its antigen is not known. TCRdb passed the RT-PCR reads through MiXCR, listing each CDR3 protein once. The sample carries under 200,000 distinct CDR3 sequences, around 9.9% recorded once. This sample was taken from a study of response to subunit inactivated influenza vaccine. Broader study findings: Researchers suggested that each seasonal influenza vaccination recruits few new T cells.

The CDR3 totals 13 residues. V dropped 4 bases and J dropped 4 bases, with 8 bases sitting between them. CDR1 and CDR2 (germline): SGHVS, FQNEAQ. The material was non-naive T cells sorted from PBMCs, obtained about 40 days after vaccination. The receptor was derived from a man in his fifties who received an inactivated influenza vaccine. This chain links TRBV7-8 with TRBJ1-5, with no clear D. The CDR3 bases are TGTGCCAGCAGCTATGACCGAAATCAGCCCCAGCATTTT. This sequence encodes CASSYDRNQPQHF.